The clone carrying this T cell receptor beta chain was observed a few times. This specimen belongs to a study of T-cell reconstitution after alpha-beta-depleted transplantation in children. CDR3 length: 18 amino acids. Germline CDR1 is MNHEY and CDR2 is SVGAGI. Trimming took 7 bases from V and 3 from J, leaving 25 bases between them. Construction of the TCRbeta library involved unique molecular identifiers. TCRdb called the PCR reads again in MiXCR, with one record for every CDR3 protein. The sample consists of nearly 550,000 distinct CDR3 sequences, around 20% of them appearing once. Here the sequenced sample was PBMCs from the stem cell graft donor, taken from the stem cell graft. The genes are TRBV6-5 and TRBJ2-1; D is possibly TRBD1 (8 bases). This receptor was identified in a human donor who donated a stem cell graft to a child with acute lymphoblastic leukemia. CDR3 protein: CASISGGGRSSVYNEQFF. The CDR3 DNA follows: TGTGCCAGCATTTCAGGGGGCGGGAGATCAAGTGTCTACAATGAGCAGTTCTTC.